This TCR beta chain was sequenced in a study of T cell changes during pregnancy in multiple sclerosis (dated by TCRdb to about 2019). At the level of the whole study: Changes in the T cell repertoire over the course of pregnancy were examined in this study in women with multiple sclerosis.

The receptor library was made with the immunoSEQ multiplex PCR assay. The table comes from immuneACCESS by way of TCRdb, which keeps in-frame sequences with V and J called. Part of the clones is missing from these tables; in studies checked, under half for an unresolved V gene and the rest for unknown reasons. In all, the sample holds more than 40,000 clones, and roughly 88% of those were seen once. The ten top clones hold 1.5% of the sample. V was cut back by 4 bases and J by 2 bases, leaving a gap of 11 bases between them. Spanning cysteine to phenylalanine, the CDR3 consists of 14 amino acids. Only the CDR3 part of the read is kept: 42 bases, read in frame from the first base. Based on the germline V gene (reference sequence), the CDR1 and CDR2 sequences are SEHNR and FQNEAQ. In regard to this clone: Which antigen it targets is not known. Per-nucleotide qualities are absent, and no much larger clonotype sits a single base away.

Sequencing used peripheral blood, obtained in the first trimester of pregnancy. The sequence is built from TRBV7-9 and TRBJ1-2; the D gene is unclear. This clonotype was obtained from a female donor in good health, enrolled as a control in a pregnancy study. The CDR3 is CASSSAGLNYGYTF. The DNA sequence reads TGTGCCAGCAGCTCCGCCGGACTCAACTATGGCTACACCTTC.